The present TCR beta chain was sequenced within a study of radiotherapy plus CTLA-4 blockade in lung cancer. The J segment lost 6 bases and the V segment lost 6 bases, leaving 2 bases of the junction unmatched. There are 14 residues in the CDR3. Germline loops: CDR1 SGHVS, CDR2 FNYEAQ. Notes on the study in general: After treatment with radiotherapy plus ipilimumab, TCR clones that came from the tumor expanded in blood. Per reports, early blood T cell clone dynamics, plus interferon-beta, forecast response most strongly.

Data came from immunoSEQ multiplex PCR; TCRdb stores just in-frame clones and leaves some out. The data hold around 59,000 clones, with 77% observed a single time. In the case of this clone: Its antigen is unknown.

Patients in the study, people with chemo-refractory metastatic non-small-cell lung cancer, received focal radiation plus ipilimumab CTLA-4 blockade. Sequencing used peripheral blood, obtained from a patient treated with radiotherapy plus ipilimumab. The V gene is TRBV7-6, the J gene TRBJ2-2; TRBD1 matches at 12 bases. The receptor was isolated from a human donor with non-small cell lung cancer who had a partial response to radiotherapy plus ipilimumab. The CDR3 nucleotides read TGTGCCAGCAGGGGGACAGGGGGCTCCGGGGAGCTGTTTTTT. The encoded protein is CASRGTGGSGELFF.